Listed below are T cell receptor beta chains from one sample, sequenced in a study of blood T cell repertoires in COVID-19. TCRdb's copy holds only in-frame clones and misses some; the assay was immunoSEQ multiplex PCR. The repertoire has under 250,000 clones, 65% to 90% of them found once; the top ten carry 13%. The sequenced material came from peripheral blood. These TCRs come from a human donor in a cohort sampled during active COVID-19. CDR3s include the opening cysteine and the closing phenylalanine or tryptophan. D genes are given only for firm matches. Size is stated for part of the rows, as once, few or many counts, or as a class when the clone is expanded.

d_call: NA; v_call: TRBV25-1; j_call: TRBJ2-1; clone_size: NA; cdr3_nt: TGTGCCAGCAGCCTAAACAATGAGCAGTTCTTC; cdr3_aa: CASSLNNEQFF
d_call: NA; v_call: TRBV28; j_call: TRBJ1-2; clone_size: once; cdr3_nt: TGTGCCAGCAGTTTATTTGCAAGGACACTACATGGCTACACCTTC; cdr3_aa: CASSLFARTLHGYTF
d_call: NA; v_call: TRBV19; j_call: TRBJ2-5; clone_size: once; cdr3_nt: TGTGCCAGTAGACCTAGGGGCGGGACGGGTACGGAGACCCAGTACTTC; cdr3_aa: CASRPRGGTGTETQYF
d_call: TRBD2; v_call: TRBV9; j_call: TRBJ2-3; clone_size: few; cdr3_nt: TGTGCCAGCGGACCTTCGCTAGCGGGAGTGGCAGATACGCAGTATTTT; cdr3_aa: CASGPSLAGVADTQYF
d_call: NA; v_call: TRBV10-2; j_call: TRBJ2-3; clone_size: NA; cdr3_nt: TGCGCCAGCTCAGATCGATTGGAGTTTCCGAGCACAGATACGCAGTATTTT; cdr3_aa: CASSDRLEFPSTDTQYF
d_call: NA; v_call: TRBV7-2; j_call: TRBJ2-1; clone_size: NA; cdr3_nt: TGTGCCAGCAGCTTAGACCCTAGGACCTACAATGAGCAGTTCTTC; cdr3_aa: CASSLDPRTYNEQFF
d_call: NA; v_call: TRBV30; j_call: TRBJ2-1; clone_size: NA; cdr3_nt: TGTGCCTGGAGTGTACGTCGTAGTGAGCAGTTCTTC; cdr3_aa: CAWSVRRSEQFF
d_call: NA; v_call: TRBV7-8; j_call: TRBJ1-2; clone_size: NA; cdr3_nt: TGTGCCAGCAGCTTAGTTCAGAACTATGGCTACACCTTC; cdr3_aa: CASSLVQNYGYTF
d_call: TRBD2; v_call: TRBV11-2; j_call: TRBJ2-7; clone_size: few; cdr3_nt: TGTGCCAGCAGCTCTCAATTCGGGGGGGCCTACGAGCAGTACTTC; cdr3_aa: CASSSQFGGAYEQYF
d_call: TRBD2; v_call: TRBV7-2; j_call: TRBJ2-1; clone_size: NA; cdr3_nt: TGTGCCAGCAGCCACGCGCGGGAGAAGTACAATGAGCAGTTCTTC; cdr3_aa: CASSHAREKYNEQFF
d_call: TRBD1; v_call: TRBV3-1/TRBV3-2; j_call: TRBJ1-1; clone_size: once; cdr3_nt: TGTGCCAGCAGCCGGACAGGCCTCATGAACACTGAAGCTTTCTTT; cdr3_aa: CASSRTGLMNTEAFF
d_call: TRBD2; v_call: TRBV13; j_call: TRBJ2-7; clone_size: NA; cdr3_nt: TGTGCCAGCAGCAGGTCTGCAGCGGGAGGCGGAGAGCAGTACTTC; cdr3_aa: CASSRSAAGGGEQYF
d_call: TRBD2; v_call: TRBV7-2; j_call: TRBJ2-7; clone_size: NA; cdr3_nt: TGTGCCAGCAGCTTAGGTCGCCTAGCGGGAGTATGGTACGAGCAGTACTTC; cdr3_aa: CASSLGRLAGVWYEQYF
d_call: NA; v_call: TRBV5-1; j_call: TRBJ2-3; clone_size: NA; cdr3_nt: TGCGCCAGCAGTGCGAGCGGGCCCCCTAGCACAGATACGCAGTATTTT; cdr3_aa: CASSASGPPSTDTQYF
d_call: NA; v_call: TRBV28; j_call: TRBJ1-2; clone_size: NA; cdr3_nt: TGTGCCAGCGGGAAACAGGGCTTCGTATATGGCTACACCTTC; cdr3_aa: CASGKQGFVYGYTF
d_call: NA; v_call: TRBV18; j_call: TRBJ2-1; clone_size: NA; cdr3_nt: TGTGCCAGCTCACTTGGTAGCCGGAACCCTAACAATGAGCAGTTCTTC; cdr3_aa: CASSLGSRNPNNEQFF
d_call: NA; v_call: TRBV4-1; j_call: TRBJ2-7; clone_size: NA; cdr3_nt: TGCGCCAGCAGCCGCAGCTCGGGAATAGCCTGGCAGTACTTC; cdr3_aa: CASSRSSGIAWQYF
d_call: TRBD2; v_call: TRBV4-1; j_call: TRBJ2-7; clone_size: NA; cdr3_nt: TGCGCCAGCAGCCAAGAGGCTAGCGGACCCTACGAGCAGTACTTC; cdr3_aa: CASSQEASGPYEQYF
d_call: TRBD2; v_call: TRBV4-1; j_call: TRBJ2-7; clone_size: NA; cdr3_nt: TGCGCCAGCAGCCAAGACCCTTACGCGGGAGTCGGCGAGCAGTACTTC; cdr3_aa: CASSQDPYAGVGEQYF
d_call: TRBD1; v_call: TRBV2; j_call: TRBJ1-2; clone_size: NA; cdr3_nt: TGTGCCAGCAGTGAAGCCGGGGACAGGCCAAGCTATGGCTACACCTTC; cdr3_aa: CASSEAGDRPSYGYTF
d_call: NA; v_call: TRBV9; j_call: TRBJ2-3; clone_size: NA; cdr3_nt: TGTGCCAGCAGCGTAGGTTGGGGGCCTAGTAGCACAGATACGCAGTATTTT; cdr3_aa: CASSVGWGPSSTDTQYF
d_call: TRBD2; v_call: TRBV9; j_call: TRBJ2-5; clone_size: NA; cdr3_nt: TGTGCCAGCAGCCTTAGTCCCCTAGCGGGAGGGAGGCAAGAGACCCAGTACTTC; cdr3_aa: CASSLSPLAGGRQETQYF
d_call: TRBD1; v_call: TRBV28; j_call: TRBJ1-4; clone_size: few; cdr3_nt: TGTGCCAGCATCCAAACAGGGGCAACTAATGAAAAACTGTTTTTT; cdr3_aa: CASIQTGATNEKLFF
d_call: NA; v_call: TRBV15; j_call: TRBJ1-4; clone_size: NA; cdr3_nt: TGTGCCACCAGCAGAGAGAACAGTAATGAAAAACTGTTTTTT; cdr3_aa: CATSRENSNEKLFF
d_call: TRBD2; v_call: TRBV7-2; j_call: TRBJ2-1; clone_size: NA; cdr3_nt: TGTGCCAGCAGCTTATCTAGCGGGGGCACCAATGAGCAGTTCTTC; cdr3_aa: CASSLSSGGTNEQFF
d_call: TRBD1; v_call: TRBV5-1; j_call: TRBJ2-1; clone_size: NA; cdr3_nt: TGCGCCAGCACCCCCGATGACAGGGCCAATGAGCAGTTCTTC; cdr3_aa: CASTPDDRANEQFF
d_call: TRBD1; v_call: TRBV5-1; j_call: TRBJ2-7; clone_size: once; cdr3_nt: TGCGCCAGCAGCTCGGGACAGGACGGGCGCGAGCAGTACTTC; cdr3_aa: CASSSGQDGREQYF
d_call: NA; v_call: TRBV6-2/TRBV6-3; j_call: TRBJ1-5; clone_size: NA; cdr3_nt: TGTGCCAGCAGTTACACAGACCTTAGCAATCAGCCCCAGCATTTT; cdr3_aa: CASSYTDLSNQPQHF
d_call: NA; v_call: TRBV29-1; j_call: TRBJ2-6; clone_size: once; cdr3_nt: TGCAGCGTTGTGGCAGGGCACTCTGGGGCCAACGTCCTGACTTTC; cdr3_aa: CSVVAGHSGANVLTF
d_call: NA; v_call: TRBV27; j_call: TRBJ2-1; clone_size: NA; cdr3_nt: TGTGCCAGCAGTTTATTCCCGGAGGCGGCAAATGAGCAGTTCTTC; cdr3_aa: CASSLFPEAANEQFF
d_call: TRBD1; v_call: TRBV19; j_call: TRBJ2-4; clone_size: NA; cdr3_nt: TGTGCCAGTAGTAAAGCGCAGGGGGCTGGGGTAGCCAAAAACATTCAGTACTTC; cdr3_aa: CASSKAQGAGVAKNIQYF
d_call: NA; v_call: TRBV27; j_call: TRBJ1-5; clone_size: NA; cdr3_nt: TGTGCCAGCAGTTCGCGAACAGGGATTGTAGGGCAGCCCCAGCATTTT; cdr3_aa: CASSSRTGIVGQPQHF
d_call: NA; v_call: TRBV7-9; j_call: TRBJ1-5; clone_size: NA; cdr3_nt: TGTGCCAGCAGCTTAGTTGGGAGGGATCAGCCCCAGCATTTT; cdr3_aa: CASSLVGRDQPQHF
d_call: NA; v_call: TRBV5-1; j_call: TRBJ2-7; clone_size: NA; cdr3_nt: TGCGCCAGCAGCTTGGGACAGATGGTTAACGAGCAGTACTTC; cdr3_aa: CASSLGQMVNEQYF
d_call: NA; v_call: TRBV18; j_call: TRBJ2-7; clone_size: NA; cdr3_nt: TGTGCCAGCTCACTCCTCTATGACTACGAGCAGTACTTC; cdr3_aa: CASSLLYDYEQYF
d_call: TRBD2; v_call: TRBV28; j_call: TRBJ2-1; clone_size: NA; cdr3_nt: TGTGCCAGCAGTGGGGAAGCCGGGACTAGCGGGACCTACAATGAGCAGTTCTTC; cdr3_aa: CASSGEAGTSGTYNEQFF
d_call: TRBD1; v_call: TRBV30; j_call: TRBJ1-1; clone_size: few; cdr3_nt: TGTGCCTGGGTCGGGACAGCGGAATTTACTAACACTGAAGCTTTCTTT; cdr3_aa: CAWVGTAEFTNTEAFF
d_call: NA; v_call: TRBV28; j_call: TRBJ1-5; clone_size: NA; cdr3_nt: TGTGCCAGCAGTCCGGTCTTTGATCAGCCCCAGCATTTT; cdr3_aa: CASSPVFDQPQHF
d_call: NA; v_call: TRBV5-6; j_call: TRBJ2-7; clone_size: NA; cdr3_nt: TGTGCCAGCAGCTTGGGCCCTCGTGCGGTCGGCGAGCAGTACTTC; cdr3_aa: CASSLGPRAVGEQYF
d_call: NA; v_call: TRBV5-6; j_call: TRBJ1-1; clone_size: NA; cdr3_nt: TGTGCCAGCAGCTTGGGAAGCGGTGAAGCTTTCTTT; cdr3_aa: CASSLGSGEAFF
d_call: NA; v_call: TRBV27; j_call: TRBJ2-1; clone_size: NA; cdr3_nt: TGTGCCAGCAGCCCAATCAGGGCAGCCTGGAATGAGCAGTTCTTC; cdr3_aa: CASSPIRAAWNEQFF
d_call: NA; v_call: TRBV10-1; j_call: TRBJ1-2; clone_size: few; cdr3_nt: TGCGCCAGCAGTCCCTCGGGGAGCTATGGCTACACCTTC; cdr3_aa: CASSPSGSYGYTF
d_call: TRBD2; v_call: TRBV2; j_call: TRBJ2-1; clone_size: NA; cdr3_nt: TGTGCCAGCAGTTCGGGAGGGCCGTTCAATGAGCAGTTCTTC; cdr3_aa: CASSSGGPFNEQFF
d_call: NA; v_call: TRBV19; j_call: TRBJ2-6; clone_size: once; cdr3_nt: TGTGCCAGTAGTATAGGAGGCGGCGGGGCCAACGTCCTGACTTTC; cdr3_aa: CASSIGGGGANVLTF